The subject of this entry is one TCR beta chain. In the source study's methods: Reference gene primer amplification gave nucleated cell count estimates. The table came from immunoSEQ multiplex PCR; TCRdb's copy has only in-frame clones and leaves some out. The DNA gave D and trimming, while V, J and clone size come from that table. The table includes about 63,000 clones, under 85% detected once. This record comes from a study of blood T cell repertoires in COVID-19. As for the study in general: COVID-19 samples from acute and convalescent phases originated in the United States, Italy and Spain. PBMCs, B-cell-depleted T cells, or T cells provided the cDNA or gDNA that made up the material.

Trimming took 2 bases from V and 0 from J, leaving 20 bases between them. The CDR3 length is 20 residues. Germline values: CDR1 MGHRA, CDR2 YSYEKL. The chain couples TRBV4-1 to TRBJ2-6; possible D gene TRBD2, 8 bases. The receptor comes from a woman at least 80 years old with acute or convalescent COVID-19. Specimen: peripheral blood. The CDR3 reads CASSQKGAREGFSGANVLTF. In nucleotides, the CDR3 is TGCGCCAGCAGCCAAAAGGGGGCCCGGGAGGGGTTCTCTGGGGCCAACGTCCTGACTTTC.